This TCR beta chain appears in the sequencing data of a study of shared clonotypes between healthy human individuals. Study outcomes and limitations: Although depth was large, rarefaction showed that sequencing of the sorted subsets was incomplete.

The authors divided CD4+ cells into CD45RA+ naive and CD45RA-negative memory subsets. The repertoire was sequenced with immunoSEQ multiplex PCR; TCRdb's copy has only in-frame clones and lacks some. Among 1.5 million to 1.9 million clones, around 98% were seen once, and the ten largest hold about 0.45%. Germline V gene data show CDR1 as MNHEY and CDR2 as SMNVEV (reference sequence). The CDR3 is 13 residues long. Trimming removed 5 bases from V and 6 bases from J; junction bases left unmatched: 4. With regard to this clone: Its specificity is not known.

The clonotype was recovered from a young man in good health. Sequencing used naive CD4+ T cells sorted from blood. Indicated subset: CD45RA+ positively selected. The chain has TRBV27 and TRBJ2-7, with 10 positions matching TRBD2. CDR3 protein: CASSVLAGGEQYF. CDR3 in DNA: TGTGCCAGCAGTGTCTTAGCGGGAGGCGAGCAGTACTTC.